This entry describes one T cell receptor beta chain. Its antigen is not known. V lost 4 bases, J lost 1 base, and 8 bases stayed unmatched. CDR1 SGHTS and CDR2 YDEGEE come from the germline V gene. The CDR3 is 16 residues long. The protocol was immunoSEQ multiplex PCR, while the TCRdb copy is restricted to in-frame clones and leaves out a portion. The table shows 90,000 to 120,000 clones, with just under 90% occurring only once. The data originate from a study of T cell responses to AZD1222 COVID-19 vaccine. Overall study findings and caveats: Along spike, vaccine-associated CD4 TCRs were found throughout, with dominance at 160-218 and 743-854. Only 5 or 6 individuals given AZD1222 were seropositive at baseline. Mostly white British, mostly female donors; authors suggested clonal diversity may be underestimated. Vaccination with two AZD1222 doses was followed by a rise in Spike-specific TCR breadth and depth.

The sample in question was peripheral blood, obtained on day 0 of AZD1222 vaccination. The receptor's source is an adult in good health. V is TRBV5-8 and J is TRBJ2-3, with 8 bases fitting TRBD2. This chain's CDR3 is CASSTGSGSGTDTQYF. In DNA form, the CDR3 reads TGTGCCAGCAGCACAGGAAGCGGGAGCGGCACAGATACGCAGTATTTT.